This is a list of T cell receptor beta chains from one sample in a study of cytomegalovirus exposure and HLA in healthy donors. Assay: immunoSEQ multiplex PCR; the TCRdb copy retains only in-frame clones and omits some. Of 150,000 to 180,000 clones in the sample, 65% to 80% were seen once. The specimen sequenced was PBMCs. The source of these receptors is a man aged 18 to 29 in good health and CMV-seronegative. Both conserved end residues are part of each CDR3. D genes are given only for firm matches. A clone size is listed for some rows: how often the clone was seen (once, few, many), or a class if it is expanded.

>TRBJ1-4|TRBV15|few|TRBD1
TGTGCCACCAGCAGAGATCGGGGCCCGGGACAGGCAAAAGAGTGGGAAAAACTGTTTTTT
CATSRDRGPGQAKEWEKLFF
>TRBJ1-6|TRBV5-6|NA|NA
TGTGCCAGCAGCTCCGGGACTGTTGGATCGTCACATAATTCACCCCTCCACTTT
CASSSGTVGSSHNSPLHF
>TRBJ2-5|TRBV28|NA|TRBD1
TGTGCCAGCAGTTTCACAGGGGCGAGGTTGGAGCAAGAGACCCAGTACTTC
CASSFTGARLEQETQYF
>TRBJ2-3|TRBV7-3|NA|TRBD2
TGTGCCAGCAGCCCTATGTTAGCGGGGGGGCCAGATACGCAGTATTTT
CASSPMLAGGPDTQYF
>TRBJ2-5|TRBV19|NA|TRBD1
TGTGCCAGTAGTATAGAGTCAGGGGGAAAGACCCAGTACTTC
CASSIESGGKTQYF
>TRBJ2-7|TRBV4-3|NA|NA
TGCGCCAGCAGCCAAGGGGGGGAGAGTAACGAGCAGTACTTC
CASSQGGESNEQYF
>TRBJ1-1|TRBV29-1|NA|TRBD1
TGCAGCGTTGAAGATTCCCAGACGGACAGGGCCACTGAAGCTTTCTTT
CSVEDSQTDRATEAFF
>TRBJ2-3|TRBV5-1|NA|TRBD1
TGCGCCAGCAGCTTGGGCACAGGGGTGGATACGCAGTATTTT
CASSLGTGVDTQYF
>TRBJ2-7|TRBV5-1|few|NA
TGCGCCAGCAGCTTGGTCAGGGCCAACGAGCAGTACTTC
CASSLVRANEQYF
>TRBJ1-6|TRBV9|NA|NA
TGTGCCAGCAGCGTAGAGTATAGAAATAATTCACCCCTCCACTTT
CASSVEYRNNSPLHF
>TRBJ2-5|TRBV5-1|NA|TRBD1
TGCGCCAGCAGCTTGTTTGGGACAGGGGGCCAAGAGACCCAGTACTTC
CASSLFGTGGQETQYF
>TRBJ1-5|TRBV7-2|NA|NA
TGTGCCAGCAGCTTAAGGTCGGGGAGCGGTCAGCCCCAGCATTTT
CASSLRSGSGQPQHF
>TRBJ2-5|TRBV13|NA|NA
TGTGCCAGCACTCCTATTAACAGGGATCAAGAGACCCAGTACTTC
CASTPINRDQETQYF
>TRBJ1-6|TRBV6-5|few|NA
TGTGCCAGCAGTTCTCGGGAGAGTGAGAATTCACCCCTCCACTTT
CASSSRESENSPLHF
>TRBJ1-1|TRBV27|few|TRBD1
TGTGCCAGCAGTAGGACAGGGAAAGCCCCCATGAACACTGAAGCTTTCTTT
CASSRTGKAPMNTEAFF
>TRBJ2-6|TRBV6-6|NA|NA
TGTGCCAGCAGGCCTGGGGCCAACGGCCTGACTTTC
CASRPGANGLTF
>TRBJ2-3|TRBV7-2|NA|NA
TGTGCCAGCAGTGCCAGGGGAAGATTAACAGATACGCAGTATTTT
CASSARGRLTDTQYF
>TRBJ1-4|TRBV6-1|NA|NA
TGTGCCAGCAGCCCCCGCACGGGGGGTAATGAAAAACTGTTTTTT
CASSPRTGGNEKLFF
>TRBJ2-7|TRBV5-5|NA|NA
TGTGCCAGCAGCTTGCGAACCCCAACAGGGAACCCCTACGAGCAGTACTTC
CASSLRTPTGNPYEQYF
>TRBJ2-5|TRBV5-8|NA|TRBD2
TGTGCCAGCAGCTTGGCCATGGGCGGGGGAGAGACCCAGTACTTC
CASSLAMGGGETQYF
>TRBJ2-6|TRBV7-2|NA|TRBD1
TGTGCCAGCAGCTTCGGTGCACAGGGGTCTGGGGCCAACGGCCTGACTTTC
CASSFGAQGSGANGLTF
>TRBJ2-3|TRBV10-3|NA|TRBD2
TGTGCCACCGGACTAGCACGAGATCAGTATTTT
CATGLARDQYF
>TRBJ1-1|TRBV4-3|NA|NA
TGCGCCAGCAGCCAAGGGGGGACACGCACTGAAGCTTTCTTT
CASSQGGTRTEAFF
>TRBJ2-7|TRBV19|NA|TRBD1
TGTGCCAGTAGTCGGACAGGGCCCTACGAGCAGTACTTC
CASSRTGPYEQYF
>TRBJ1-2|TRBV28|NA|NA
TGTGCCAGCAGTTTCGAGGGTACCTGGGGCTACACCTTC
CASSFEGTWGYTF
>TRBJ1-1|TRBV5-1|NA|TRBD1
TGCGCCAGCAGGTTTGACAGGGGGATTGCGAACACTGAAGCTTTCTTT
CASRFDRGIANTEAFF
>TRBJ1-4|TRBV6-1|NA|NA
TGTGCCAGCAGTTTCGGAGGCGCAACTAATGAAAAACTGTTTTTT
CASSFGGATNEKLFF
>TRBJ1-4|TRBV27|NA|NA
TGTGCCAGCAGTTTGGATAGGGGCAGGGAAAAACTGTTTTTT
CASSLDRGREKLFF
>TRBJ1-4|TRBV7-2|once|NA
TGTGCCAGCAGCATGGTTGGGACAATCAAAGGTGAAAAACTGTTTTTT
CASSMVGTIKGEKLFF
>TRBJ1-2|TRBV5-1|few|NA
TGCGCCAGCAGCTTGGTAGGCGCAGGGATGCACCACGGCTACACCTTC
CASSLVGAGMHHGYTF
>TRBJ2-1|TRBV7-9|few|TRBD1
TGTGCCAGCAGCTTTGGGACAGGGGGTTACAATGAGCAGTTCTTC
CASSFGTGGYNEQFF
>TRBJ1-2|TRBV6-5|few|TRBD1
TGTGCCAGCAGTCCCCGGACAGGGGTGTACGGTGGCTACACCTTC
CASSPRTGVYGGYTF
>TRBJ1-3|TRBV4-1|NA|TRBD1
TGCGCCAGCAGCCGCATGACAGGGGAATTTCCTGGAAACACCATATATTTT
CASSRMTGEFPGNTIYF
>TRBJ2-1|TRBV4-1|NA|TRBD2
TGCGCCAGCAGCCAAAGACTAGCGGGGGGATCAAGCTCCTACAATGAGCAGTTCTTC
CASSQRLAGGSSSYNEQFF
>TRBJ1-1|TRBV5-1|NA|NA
TGCGCCAGCAGCATGGGGGGGGGCAACACTGAAGCTTTCTTT
CASSMGGGNTEAFF
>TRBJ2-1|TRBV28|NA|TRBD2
TGTGCCAGCAGTTTATCCACCCTTTCAGCGGGGGGTCCCAATGAGCAGTTCTTC
CASSLSTLSAGGPNEQFF
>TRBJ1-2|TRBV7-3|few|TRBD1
TGTGCCAGCAGCGACAGGGAAGGATCTTATGGCTACACCTTC
CASSDREGSYGYTF
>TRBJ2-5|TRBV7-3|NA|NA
TGTGCCAGCAGCTTCGACCAAGAGACCCAGTACTTC
CASSFDQETQYF
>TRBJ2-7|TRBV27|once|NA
TGTGCCAGCAGTTTTGGAGGGGAGGCATACGAGCAGTACTTC
CASSFGGEAYEQYF
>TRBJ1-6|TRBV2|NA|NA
TGTGCCAGATCCCCGGGACTCAATTCACCCCTCCACTTT
CARSPGLNSPLHF
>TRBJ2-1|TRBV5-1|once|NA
TGCGCCAGCAGCCCGGAGGGGCCTGGAGGAGGTGAGCAGTTCTTC
CASSPEGPGGGEQFF
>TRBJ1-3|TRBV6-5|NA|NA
TGTGCCAGCAGTTACTCGGGCGCCAGCTCTGGAAACACCATATATTTT
CASSYSGASSGNTIYF
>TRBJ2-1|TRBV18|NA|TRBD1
TGTGCCAGCTCACCACCGACAGGGAACAATGAGCAGTTCTTC
CASSPPTGNNEQFF
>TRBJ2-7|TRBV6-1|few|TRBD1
TGTTCGGCCAGACAGGGACCCCTCTACGAGCAGTACTTC
CSARQGPLYEQYF
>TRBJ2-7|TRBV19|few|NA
TGTGCCAGTAGTATTTTGGAGCAGATGGCGGCATACGAGCAGTACTTC
CASSILEQMAAYEQYF
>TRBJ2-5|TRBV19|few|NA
TGTGCCAGTAGTATAAGCGGAGTCCAAGAGACCCAGTACTTC
CASSISGVQETQYF
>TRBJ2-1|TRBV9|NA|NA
TGTGCCAGCAGCGTAGAAGGGGCCCCCTACAATGAGCAGTTCTTC
CASSVEGAPYNEQFF
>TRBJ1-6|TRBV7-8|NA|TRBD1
TGTGCCAGCAGCTTAAACAGGGGTAATTCACCCCTCCACTTT
CASSLNRGNSPLHF
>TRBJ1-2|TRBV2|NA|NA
TGTGCCAGCAGCGACAGCAACTATGGCTACACCTTC
CASSDSNYGYTF
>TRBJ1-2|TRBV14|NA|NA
TGTGCCAGCAGCCCTACTACGACGGCTAACTATGGCTACACCTTC
CASSPTTTANYGYTF
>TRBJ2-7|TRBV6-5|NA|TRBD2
TGTGCCAGCAGTCACGGACTAGCCGTGGCACCCGAGCAGTACTTC
CASSHGLAVAPEQYF
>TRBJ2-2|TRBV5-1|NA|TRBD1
TGCGCCAGCAGCTTTCGGGACAGGGGTTTCGAGGAGCTGTTTTTT
CASSFRDRGFEELFF
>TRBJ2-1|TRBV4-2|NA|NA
TGTGCCAGCAGCCAAGCAGGACTCTACAATGAGCAGTTCTTC
CASSQAGLYNEQFF
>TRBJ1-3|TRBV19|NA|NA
TGTGCCAGTAGTATAACGCCAGGAACTGGAAACACCATATATTTT
CASSITPGTGNTIYF
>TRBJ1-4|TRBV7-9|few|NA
TGTGCCAGCAGCTTGGACAGAAATAATGAAAAACTGTTTTTT
CASSLDRNNEKLFF
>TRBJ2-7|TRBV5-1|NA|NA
TGCGCCAGCAGCGCTGCCGGGAACTCGGGCCACGAGCAGTACTTC
CASSAAGNSGHEQYF
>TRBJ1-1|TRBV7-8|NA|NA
TGTGCCAGCAGGGGTAACGGACAGATGAACACTGAAGCTTTCTTT
CASRGNGQMNTEAFF
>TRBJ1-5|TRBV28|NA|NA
TGTGCCAGCAGTTTACTAGGAAGCAATCAGCCCCAGCATTTT
CASSLLGSNQPQHF
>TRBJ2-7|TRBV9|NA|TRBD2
TGTGCCAGCAGCTCAGACGCGCGGGGGGCCTCCTACGAGCAGTACTTC
CASSSDARGASYEQYF
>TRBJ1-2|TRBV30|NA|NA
TGTGCCTGGAGTCTTGGGGGGAATGGCTACACCTTC
CAWSLGGNGYTF